The T cell receptor beta chain under discussion was sequenced for a study of control samples from healthy donors and cancer patients (dated by TCRdb to the early 2020s). Library prep was done by the immunoSEQ multiplex PCR assay. The table comes from immuneACCESS by way of TCRdb, which keeps in-frame sequences with V and J called. Part of the clones is missing from these tables; in studies checked, under half for an unresolved V gene and the rest for unknown reasons. This sample holds roughly 120,000 clones; around 90% were observed only once. Almost 40% of the sample is taken by the ten largest. V ends up 9 bases short and J 3 bases short, with an unmatched junction base count of 3. Reading from cysteine to phenylalanine, the CDR3 counts 12 amino acids. Kept here is only the CDR3 DNA, which spans 36 bases and is read in frame from base 1. CDR1 and CDR2 (MNHEY, SVGAGI) derive from the germline V gene.

This clone was counted only a few times. Which antigen it targets is not known. No quality values exist for individual bases; no much larger clone is one base distant. The sequencing sample was made of blood. The rearranged segments are TRBV6-5 and TRBJ2-3; 7 bases in the middle match TRBD1. This receptor was obtained from a man aged 45-60 years in good health. The CDR3 region reads CASSRGTDTQYF. The nucleotides read TGTGCCAGTTCCAGGGGGACAGATACGCAGTATTTT.